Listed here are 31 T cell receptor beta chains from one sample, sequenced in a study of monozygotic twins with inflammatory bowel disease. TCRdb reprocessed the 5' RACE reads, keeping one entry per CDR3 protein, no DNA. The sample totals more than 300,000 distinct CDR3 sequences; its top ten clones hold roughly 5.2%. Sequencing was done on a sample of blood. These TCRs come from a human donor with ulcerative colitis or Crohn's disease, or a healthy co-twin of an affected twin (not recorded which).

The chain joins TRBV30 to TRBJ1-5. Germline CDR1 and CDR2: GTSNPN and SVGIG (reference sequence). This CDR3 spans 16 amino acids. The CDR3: CAWSNYRERRNQPQHF.

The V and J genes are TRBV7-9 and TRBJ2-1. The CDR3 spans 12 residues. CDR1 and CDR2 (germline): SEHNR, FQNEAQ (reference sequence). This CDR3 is CASSFPRNEQFF.

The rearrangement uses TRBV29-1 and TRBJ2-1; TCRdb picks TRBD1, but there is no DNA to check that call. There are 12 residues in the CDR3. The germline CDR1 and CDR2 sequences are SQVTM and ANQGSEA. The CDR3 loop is CSALGQLSEQFF.

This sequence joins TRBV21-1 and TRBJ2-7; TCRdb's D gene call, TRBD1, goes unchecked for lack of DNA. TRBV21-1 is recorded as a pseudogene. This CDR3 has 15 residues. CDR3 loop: CASSKALGQNYEQYF.

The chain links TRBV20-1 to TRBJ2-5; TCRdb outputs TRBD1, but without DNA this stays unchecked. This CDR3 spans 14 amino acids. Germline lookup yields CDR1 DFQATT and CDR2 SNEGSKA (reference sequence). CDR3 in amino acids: CSAARGGQGETQYF.

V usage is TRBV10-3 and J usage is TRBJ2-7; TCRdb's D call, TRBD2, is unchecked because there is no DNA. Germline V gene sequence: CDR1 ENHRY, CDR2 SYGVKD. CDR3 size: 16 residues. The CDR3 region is CAIRGTSGAYSYEQYF.

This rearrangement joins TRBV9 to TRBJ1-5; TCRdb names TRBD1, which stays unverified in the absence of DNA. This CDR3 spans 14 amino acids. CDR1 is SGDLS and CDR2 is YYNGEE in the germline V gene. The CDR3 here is CASIQGNHGQPQHF. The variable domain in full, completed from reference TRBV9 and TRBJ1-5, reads DSGVTQTPKHLITATGQRVTLRCSPRSGDLSVYWYQQSLDQGLQFLIQYYNGEERAKGNILERFSAQQFPDLHSELNLSSLELGDSALYFCASIQGNHGQPQHFGDGTRLSIL.

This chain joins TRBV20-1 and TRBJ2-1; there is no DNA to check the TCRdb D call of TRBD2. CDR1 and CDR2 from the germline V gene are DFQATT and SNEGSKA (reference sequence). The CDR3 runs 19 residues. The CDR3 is CSARDLTSGRPIAGNEQFF.

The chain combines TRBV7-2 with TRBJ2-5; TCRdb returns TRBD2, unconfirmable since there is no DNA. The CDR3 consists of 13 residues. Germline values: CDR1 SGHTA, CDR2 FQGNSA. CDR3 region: CASSRGRSETQYF.

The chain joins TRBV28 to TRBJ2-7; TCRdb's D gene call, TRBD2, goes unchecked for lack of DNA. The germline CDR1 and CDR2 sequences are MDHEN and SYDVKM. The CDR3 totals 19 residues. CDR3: CASSFTPWRERQSNYEQYF.

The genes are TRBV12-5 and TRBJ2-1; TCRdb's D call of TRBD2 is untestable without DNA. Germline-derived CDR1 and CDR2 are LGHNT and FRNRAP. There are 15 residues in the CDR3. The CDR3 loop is CASGHSGTSGYEQFF.

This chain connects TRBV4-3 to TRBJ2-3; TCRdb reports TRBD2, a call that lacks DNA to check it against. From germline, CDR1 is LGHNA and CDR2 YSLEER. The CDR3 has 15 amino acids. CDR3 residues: CASSQQLGSTDTQYF.

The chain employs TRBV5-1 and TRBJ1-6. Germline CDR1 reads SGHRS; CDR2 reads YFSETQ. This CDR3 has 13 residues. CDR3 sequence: CATRVGANSPLHF.

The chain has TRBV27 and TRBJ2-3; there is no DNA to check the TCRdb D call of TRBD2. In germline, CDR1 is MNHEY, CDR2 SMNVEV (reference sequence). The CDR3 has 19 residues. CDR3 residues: CASSSLEASHNPFTDTQYF.

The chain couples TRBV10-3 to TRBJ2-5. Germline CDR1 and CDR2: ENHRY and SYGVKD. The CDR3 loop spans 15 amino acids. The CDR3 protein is CAISETSWSQETQYF.

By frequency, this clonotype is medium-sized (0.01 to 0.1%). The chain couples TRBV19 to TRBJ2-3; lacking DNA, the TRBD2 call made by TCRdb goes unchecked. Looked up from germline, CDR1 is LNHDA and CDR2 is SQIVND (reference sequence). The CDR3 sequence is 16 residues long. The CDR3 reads CASSPRTSGFTDTQYF.

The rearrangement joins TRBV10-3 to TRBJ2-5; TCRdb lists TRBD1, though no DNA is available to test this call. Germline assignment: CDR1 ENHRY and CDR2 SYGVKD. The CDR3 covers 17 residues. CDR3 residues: CAIRPDRQGGIEETQYF.

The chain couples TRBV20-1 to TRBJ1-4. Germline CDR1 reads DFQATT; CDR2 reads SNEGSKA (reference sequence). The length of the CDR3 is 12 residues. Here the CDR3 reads CSAGTSSYKLFF.

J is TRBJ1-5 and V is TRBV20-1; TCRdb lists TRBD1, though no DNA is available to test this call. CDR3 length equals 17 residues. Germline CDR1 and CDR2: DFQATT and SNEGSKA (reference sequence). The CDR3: CSATGTGTSYFNQPQHF.

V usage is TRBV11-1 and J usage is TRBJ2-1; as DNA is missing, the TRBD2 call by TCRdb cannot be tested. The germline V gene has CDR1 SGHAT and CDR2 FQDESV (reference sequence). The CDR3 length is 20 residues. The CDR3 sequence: CASSARGSREVRILYNEQFF.

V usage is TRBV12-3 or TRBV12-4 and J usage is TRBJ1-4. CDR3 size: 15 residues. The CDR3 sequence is CASREGTAKAEKLFF.

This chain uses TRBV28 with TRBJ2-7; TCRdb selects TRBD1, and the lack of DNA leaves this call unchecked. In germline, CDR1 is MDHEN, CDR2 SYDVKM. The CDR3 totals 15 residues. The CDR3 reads CASSSSGDRYYEQYF.

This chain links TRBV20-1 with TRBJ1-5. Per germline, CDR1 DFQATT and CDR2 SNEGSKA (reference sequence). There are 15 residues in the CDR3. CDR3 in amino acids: CSARDRREGKQPQHF.

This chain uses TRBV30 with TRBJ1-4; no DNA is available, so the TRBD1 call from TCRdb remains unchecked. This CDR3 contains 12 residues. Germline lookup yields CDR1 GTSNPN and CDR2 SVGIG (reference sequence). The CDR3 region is CAIAGVNEKLFF.

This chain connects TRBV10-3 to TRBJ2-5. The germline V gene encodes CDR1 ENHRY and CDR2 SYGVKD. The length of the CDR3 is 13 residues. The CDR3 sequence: CAIRKDLRETQYF.

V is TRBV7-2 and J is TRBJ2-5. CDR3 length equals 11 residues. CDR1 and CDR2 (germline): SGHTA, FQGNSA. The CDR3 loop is CASSQLEAQYF. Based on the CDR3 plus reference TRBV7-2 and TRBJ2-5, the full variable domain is GAGVSQSPSNKVTEKGKDVELRCDPISGHTALYWYRQSLGQGLEFLIYFQGNSAPDKSGLPSDRFSAERTGGSVSTLTIQRTQQEDSAVYLCASSQLEAQYFGPGTRLLVL.

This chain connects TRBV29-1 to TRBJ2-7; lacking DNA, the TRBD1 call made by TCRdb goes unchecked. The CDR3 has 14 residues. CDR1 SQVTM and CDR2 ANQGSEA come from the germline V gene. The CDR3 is CSPGRGLSVGEQYF.

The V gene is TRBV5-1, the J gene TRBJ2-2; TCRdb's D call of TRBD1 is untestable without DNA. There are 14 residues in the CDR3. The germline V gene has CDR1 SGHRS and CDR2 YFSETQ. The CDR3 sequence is CASSLEGGTGELFF.

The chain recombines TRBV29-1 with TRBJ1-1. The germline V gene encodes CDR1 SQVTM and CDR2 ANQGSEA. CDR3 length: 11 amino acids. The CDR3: CSVETDTEAFF.

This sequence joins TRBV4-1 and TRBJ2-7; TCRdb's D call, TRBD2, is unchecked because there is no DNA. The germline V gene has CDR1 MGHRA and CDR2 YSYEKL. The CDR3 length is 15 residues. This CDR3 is CASSHVLANTYEQYF.

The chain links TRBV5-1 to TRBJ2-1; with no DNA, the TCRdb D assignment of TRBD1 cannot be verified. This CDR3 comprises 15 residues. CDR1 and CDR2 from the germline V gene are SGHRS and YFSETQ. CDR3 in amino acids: CASSDLDRSGNEQFF.